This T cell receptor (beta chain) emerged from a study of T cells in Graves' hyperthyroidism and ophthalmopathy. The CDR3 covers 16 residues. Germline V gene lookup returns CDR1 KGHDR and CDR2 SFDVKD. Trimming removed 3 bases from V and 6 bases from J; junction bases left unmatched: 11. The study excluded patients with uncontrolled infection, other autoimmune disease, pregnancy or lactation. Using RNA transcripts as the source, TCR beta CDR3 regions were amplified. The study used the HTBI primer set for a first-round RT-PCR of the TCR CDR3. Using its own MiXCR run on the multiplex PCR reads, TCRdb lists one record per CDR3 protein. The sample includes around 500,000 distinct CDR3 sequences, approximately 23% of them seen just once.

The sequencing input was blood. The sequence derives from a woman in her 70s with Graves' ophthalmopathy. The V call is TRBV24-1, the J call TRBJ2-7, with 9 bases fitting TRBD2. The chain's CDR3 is CATSDQGGRAFSEQYF. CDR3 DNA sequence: TGTGCCACCAGTGATCAAGGCGGGAGGGCCTTCTCCGAGCAGTACTTC.